The rows below give T cell receptor beta chains drawn from one sample of a study of CD8 T cells in ankylosing spondylitis. TCRdb processed the 5' RACE reads anew with MiXCR; each CDR3 protein has one entry. The sample holds 180,000 or so distinct CDR3 sequences; approximately 10% are singletons and the top ten take almost 30%. The source material was blood, either unsorted or a sorted T cell fraction (not recorded which). All receptors derive from a male donor with ankylosing spondylitis or in good health (not recorded which). CDR3s include the opening cysteine and the closing phenylalanine or tryptophan. D genes are given only for firm matches. Clone size is given for some rows only: seen once, a few or many times, or a class if the clone is expanded.

TRBJ2-3,.,TRBV6-5,few,CASSAEGGGTDTQYF,TGTGCCAGCAGTGCTGAGGGGGGTGGCACAGATACGCAGTATTTT
TRBJ1-4,.,TRBV5-1,many,CASRIQGTGEKLFF,TGCGCCAGCAGAATACAGGGAACGGGCGAAAAACTGTTTTTT
TRBJ2-7,.,TRBV10-3,few,CAISEPPGGLTYEQYF,TGTGCCATCAGTGAGCCGCCGGGGGGCCTTACCTACGAGCAGTACTTC
TRBJ2-5,TRBD2,TRBV29-1,many,CSVPGLAGETQYF,TGCAGCGTCCCGGGACTAGCGGGGGAGACCCAGTACTTC
TRBJ1-2,TRBD1,TRBV20-1,many,CSARALDRESYGYTF,TGCAGTGCTAGAGCACTCGACAGGGAGTCATATGGCTACACCTTC
TRBJ1-5,TRBD1,TRBV5-5,many,CASSRGTDFNQPQHF,TGTGCCAGCAGCCGAGGGACAGATTTCAATCAGCCCCAGCATTTT
TRBJ1-5,TRBD1,TRBV5-1,.,CASSLAPGQGLGGNQPQHF,TGCGCCAGCAGCTTGGCCCCGGGACAGGGGTTGGGTGGCAATCAGCCCCAGCATTTT
TRBJ1-1,.,TRBV6-2/TRBV6-3,many,CATFGAANTEAFF,TGTGCCACCTTTGGGGCAGCGAACACTGAAGCTTTCTTT
TRBJ1-6,.,TRBV3-1,many,CASSQDRDPFSPLHF,TGTGCCAGCAGCCAAGATAGAGATCCCTTTTCACCCCTCCACTTT
TRBJ2-7,TRBD2,TRBV3-1,many,CASALRRGIHYEQYF,TGTGCCAGCGCCCTAAGGCGGGGGATTCACTACGAGCAGTACTTC
TRBJ1-6,.,TRBV20-1,many,CSARELGSSYNSPLHF,TGCAGTGCTAGAGAGTTAGGGAGCTCCTATAATTCACCCCTCCACTTT
TRBJ1-5,.,TRBV6-2/TRBV6-3,few,CASSYGQGALAQHF,TGTGCCAGCAGTTACGGGCAGGGCGCCCTAGCCCAGCATTTT
TRBJ2-7,TRBD1,TRBV7-9,.,CASSSTGGPVYEQYF,TGTGCCAGCAGCTCCACAGGGGGGCCTGTCTACGAGCAGTACTTC
TRBJ1-2,.,TRBV30,.,CAWRWQGRMGYTF,TGTGCCTGGAGATGGCAGGGGCGAATGGGCTACACCTTC
TRBJ1-2,TRBD1,TRBV20-1,many,CSAPTGNYGYTF,TGCAGTGCGCCGACAGGGAACTATGGCTACACCTTC
TRBJ1-2,.,TRBV6-1,many,CARRAGEGRYGYTF,TGTGCCAGGCGGGCGGGGGAGGGACGCTATGGCTACACCTTC